This T cell receptor beta chain was recorded in a study of blood T cell repertoires in COVID-19. Across the whole study: The origin of the acute and convalescent COVID-19 samples was the United States, Italy and Spain. T cells, B-cell-depleted T cells, or PBMCs supplied cDNA or gDNA.

Original processing methods: Quantification of nucleated cells was approximated via reference gene primer amplification. Repertoires were generated with immunoSEQ multiplex PCR, while TCRdb's copy carries only in-frame clones and drops some. V and J calls and clone size are copied from that table; D and trimming were computed from the DNA. In the table there are 150,000 or so clones, approximately 85% of which are singletons. This receptor was identified in a man in his 60s with COVID-19, enrolled during active disease. The sequencing input was peripheral blood.

CDR3 residues: CASSIVSDSRSPLHF. CDR3 nucleotides: TGTGCCAGTAGTATAGTATCGGACAGCAGGTCACCCCTCCACTTT. V is TRBV19 and J is TRBJ1-6; TRBD1 might be the D (6 bases). Trimming took 1 base from V and 10 from J, leaving 14 bases between them. Per germline, CDR1 LNHDA and CDR2 SQIVND (reference sequence). The CDR3 runs to 15 residues. The variable domain in full, with the rest retrieved from reference TRBV19 and TRBJ1-6, is DGGITQSPKYLFRKEGQNVTLSCEQNLNHDAMYWYRQDPGQGLRLIYYSQIVNDFQKGDIAEGYSVSREKKESFPLTVTSAQKNPTAFYLCASSIVSDSRSPLHFGNGTRLTVT.